Listed below are T cell receptor beta chains from one sample, sequenced in a study of blood T cell repertoires in COVID-19. Produced via immunoSEQ multiplex PCR; TCRdb's table is partial and in-frame only. The top ten hold roughly 15% of the sample, which has about 160,000 clones, approximately 82% seen once. What was sequenced was peripheral blood. The receptor set was obtained from a human donor with acute or convalescent COVID-19. The donor label of this sample is uncertain. The CDR3 runs from the conserved cysteine through the conserved F or W. The D gene is left open where the match is weak. A row's size may be missing; if present it is once, few, many or a size class.

>TRBV7-3|.|.|TRBJ2-2
TGTGCCAGCAGCTTAACCGGCGGGGCGAACACCGGGGAGCTGTTTTTT
CASSLTGGANTGELFF
>TRBV9|.|.|TRBJ2-7
TGTGCCAGCAGCGTAGCGGCGACAGGAGCCTACGAGCAGTACTTC
CASSVAATGAYEQYF
>TRBV6-5|TRBD1|.|TRBJ2-7
TGTGCCAGCAGCCCCGGGGGACAGGGGGCATACGAGCAGTACTTC
CASSPGGQGAYEQYF
>TRBV7-9|.|.|TRBJ1-1
TGTGCCAGCAGCTCCGGGGACTTCTACACTGAAGCTTTCTTT
CASSSGDFYTEAFF
>TRBV10-3|.|.|TRBJ2-7
TGTGCCATCAGTGAAAAGGAGGGCGGAACTTACGAGCAGTACTTC
CAISEKEGGTYEQYF
>TRBV3-1/TRBV3-2|.|once|TRBJ1-1
TGTGCCAGCAGCCGTAGAAGGGAGGGAGCTTTCTTT
CASSRRREGAFF
>TRBV5-4|TRBD1|.|TRBJ1-6
TGTGCCAGCAGCTTGACGACAGGGGGAATAGCACCCCTCCACTTT
CASSLTTGGIAPLHF
>TRBV6-5|.|.|TRBJ2-5
TGTGCCAGCAAGTTACAGGGAGGGGAGACCCAGTACTTC
CASKLQGGETQYF
>TRBV3-1/TRBV3-2|.|.|TRBJ1-4
TGTGCCAGCAGCCAAGGACAGGTACCAAATGAAAAACTGTTTTTT
CASSQGQVPNEKLFF
>TRBV7-9|TRBD1|.|TRBJ2-7
TGTGCCAGCAGCTTAGCGGGGACAGGGTTTTACGAGCAGTACTTC
CASSLAGTGFYEQYF
>TRBV29-1|TRBD1|.|TRBJ2-3
TGCAGCGTCCTACGGACAGGGAACACAGATACGCAGTATTTT
CSVLRTGNTDTQYF
>TRBV19|.|.|TRBJ2-2
TGTGCCAGTAGTATAGGGGGCAGCACCGGGGAGCTGTTTTTT
CASSIGGSTGELFF
>TRBV7-6|TRBD2|.|TRBJ2-1
TGTGCCAGCAGCGCGCGGGGGGGCTTGATCCATGAGCAGTTCTTC
CASSARGGLIHEQFF
>TRBV2|TRBD1|.|TRBJ1-5
TGTGCCAGCAGTCGACAGGGTAGCAATCAGCCCCAGCATTTT
CASSRQGSNQPQHF
>TRBV7-2|TRBD2|.|TRBJ2-7
TGTGCCAGCAGCTTAGCCAGCGGGGGCGACGAGCAGTACTTC
CASSLASGGDEQYF
>TRBV6-4|.|.|TRBJ1-2
TGTGCCAGCAGTGAGGGCCCCACCGGAAACTATGGCTACACCTTC
CASSEGPTGNYGYTF
>TRBV5-4|TRBD2|.|TRBJ2-4
TGTGCCAGCAGCTTGCGGGCGAGCGGGGGGGCCGGAACCAAAAACATTCAGTACTTC
CASSLRASGGAGTKNIQYF
>TRBV5-1|.|.|TRBJ2-1
TGCGCCAGCAGCCTGGGGGCCTCTAACAATGAGCAGTTCTTC
CASSLGASNNEQFF
>TRBV7-8|.|.|TRBJ2-5
TGTGCCAGCAGCCCGGGAGAGACCCAGTACTTC
CASSPGETQYF
>TRBV6-6|.|.|TRBJ1-5
TGTGCCAGCAGTTACCGGGGTCACGCCAATCAGCCCCAGCATTTT
CASSYRGHANQPQHF